The 11 T cell receptor beta chains given below trace back to one sample, sequenced in a study of tumor-infiltrating lymphocytes in primary liver carcinoma. Making TCR beta cDNA involved around 500 ng total RNA and a constant-region primer. Three nested multiplex PCR rounds, a slightly modified ARM-PCR, produced the libraries for TCR beta. Primers for the first two PCR rounds were TRBV1-TRBV30 forward primers and a C-beta reverse primer (around 10 cycles per round). TCRdb called the multiplex PCR reads again in MiXCR, with one record for every CDR3 protein. The table lists 150,000 to 200,000 distinct CDR3 sequences, 60% of them singletons. Unsorted whole blood yielded blood RNA, and germline DNA was extracted as well. Material for sequencing was peripheral blood. The receptors shown here come from a middle-aged man with primary liver carcinoma and hepatitis B virus infection.

This clonotype was detected a few times. This rearrangement joins TRBV7-9 to TRBJ2-3; the D gene is possibly TRBD1 (6 bases). Germline V lookup: CDR1 SEHNR, CDR2 FQNEAQ (reference sequence). The CDR3 has 13 amino acids. With 5 bases removed from V and 6 bases from J, the gap between germline ends came to 12 bases. The CDR3 sequence: CASSDRTVDTQYF. In nucleotides, the CDR3 is TGTGCCAGCAGCGACCGGACAGTCGATACGCAGTATTTT. The complete variable domain, with remaining parts taken from reference TRBV7-9 and TRBJ2-3, reads DTGVSQNPRHKITKRGQNVTFRCDPISEHNRLYWYRQTLGQGPEFLTYFQNEAQLEKSRLLSDRFSAERPKGSFSTLEIQRTEQGDSAMYLCASSDRTVDTQYFGPGTRLTVL.

The rearrangement links TRBV6-1 to TRBJ1-2; D is uncertain. V shed 5 bases and J shed 3 bases, with 13 bases lying between them. This CDR3 region has 14 residues. The germline V gene has CDR1 MNHNS and CDR2 SASEGT. This CDR3 reads CASSQDSGDYGYTF. In DNA form, the CDR3 reads TGTGCCAGCAGTCAGGACTCGGGCGACTATGGCTACACCTTC.

V gene TRBV29-1 combines with J gene TRBJ1-4, with TRBD1 as a possible D gene (6 bases). Germline CDR1 and CDR2: SQVTM and ANQGSEA. The CDR3 loop spans 15 amino acids. Trimming stripped 7 bases from V and 6 bases from J, with 21 bases between. The CDR3 here is CSASPAWGADEKLFF. CDR3 DNA sequence: TGCAGCGCCTCCCCCGCCTGGGGGGCTGATGAAAAACTGTTTTTT.

This clonotype was found a few times. V gene TRBV6-1 combines with J gene TRBJ2-1; 10 bases align to TRBD2. V dropped 5 bases and J dropped 6; count of bases not matched to a gene: 4. This CDR3 has 14 amino acids. CDR1 and CDR2 (germline): MNHNS, SASEGT. The CDR3 sequence: CASSPWTSGNEQFF. For the CDR3, the DNA is TGTGCCAGCAGTCCCTGGACTAGCGGCAATGAGCAGTTCTTC.

This clonotype was counted only a few times. This sequence joins TRBV4-1 and TRBJ1-1; D is uncertain. The CDR3 has 13 amino acids. Between the trimmed V and J ends, which lost 4 bases and 3 bases, there was a span of 9 bases. Germline V gene sequence: CDR1 MGHRA, CDR2 YSYEKL. CDR3 sequence reads: CASSRMEDTEAFF. Here the CDR3 DNA reads TGCGCCAGCAGCCGGATGGAAGACACTGAAGCTTTCTTT.

As regards this clonotype: A read error may produce the germline difference seen at one junction end. This chain links TRBV11-2 with TRBJ2-1; no reliable D call. The CDR3 runs to 12 residues. From germline, CDR1 is SGHAT and CDR2 FQNNGV. The chain's CDR3 is CAGSLDRSEQFF. DNA for the CDR3: TGTGCCGGCAGCTTAGATCGCAGTGAGCAGTTCTTC.

For this clonotype: A read error may explain this, as a much larger clone is one base away. This chain joins TRBV4-2 and TRBJ1-4; a possible D gene is TRBD1 (5 bases). Trimming took 4 bases from V and 4 from J, leaving 13 bases between them. Germline V lookup: CDR1 LGHNA, CDR2 YNFKEQ. This CDR3 region has 15 residues. Here the CDR3 reads CASSRTRGSNEKLFF. In DNA form, the CDR3 reads TGTGCCAGCAGCCGCACCCGGGGCAGTAATGAAAAACTGTTTTTT.

This clonotype was detected only once. A much bigger clone sits one base away, suggesting this may be a read error. V and J are TRBV11-1 and TRBJ2-7, with TRBD2 identical over 9 bases. The CDR3 totals 16 residues. The V gene's germline CDR1 is SGHAT and CDR2 FQDESV (reference sequence). CDR3 nucleotide sequence: TGTACCAGCAGCAATCCTGGAGCGGGAGGTTCCTACGAGCAGTACTTC. It translates to CTSSNPGAGGSYEQYF.

In this sample, this clonotype turned up many times. V usage is TRBV6-5 and J usage is TRBJ2-6; D tentatively reads TRBD1 or TRBD2 (5 bases each). Deletions cut 5 bases from V and 4 bases from J, with 21 bases between. This CDR3 is 18 amino acids long. Germline CDR1 and CDR2: MNHEY and SVGAGI. The CDR3 sequence is CASSPPGRSVSGANVLTF. The CDR3 DNA is TGTGCCAGCAGTCCCCCGGGACGGTCGGTTTCCGGGGCCAACGTCCTGACTTTC.

This clonotype was observed many times. The chain couples TRBV11-2 to TRBJ1-2, with 12 positions matching TRBD1. Unmatched junction bases numbered 8, after V lost 4 bases and J lost 8 bases. The germline gives CDR1 SGHAT, CDR2 FQNNGV. This CDR3 comprises 15 residues. CDR3 coding DNA: TGTGCCAGCAGCTGGGACAGGGGGCCGCCCAGAGGCTACACCTTC. Residues: CASSWDRGPPRGYTF.

The chain couples TRBV29-1 to TRBJ2-5; TRBD2 matches at 8 bases. The CDR3 has 14 residues. After removal of 6 bases from V and 5 bases from J, the junction contained 11 bases not matched to a gene. CDR1 and CDR2 (germline): SQVTM, ANQGSEA. The CDR3 DNA is TGCAGCGTCCGGGGGGGCAGGGGTGTGGAGACCCAGTACTTC. Translation: CSVRGGRGVETQYF.